The present T cell receptor beta chain was sequenced within a study of beta chain features in type 1 diabetes. Study findings and constraints: Individuals with type 1 diabetes displayed fewer insertions and more deletions at VDJ junctions.

Concerning this clone: What it binds is unknown. One end of the junction varies from germline; a read error may be responsible.

Expressed TCRB transcripts got sequenced, as all isolated RNA was reverse transcribed. Assay used: immunoSEQ multiplex PCR; TCRdb lists only in-frame clones, some missing. In the table there are 300,000 to 350,000 clones, approximately 8% of which are singletons. This sequence was found in a woman under 30 in good health. Specimen: central memory CD4+ T cells from blood.

Written as DNA, the CDR3 is TGTGCCAGCAGCTTGATTGCCTCTATCGATTTT. Translating it yields CASSLIASIDF. The genes are TRBV5-6 and TRBJ2-3; D remains ambiguous. The CDR3 length is 11 residues. The germline CDR1 and CDR2 sequences are SGHDT and YYEEEE.